This is a list of T cell receptor beta chains from one sample in a study of CD8 T cells in Susac syndrome. TCRdb used MiXCR to reprocess the immunoSEQ multiplex PCR reads, holding one entry per CDR3 protein. The sample carries 160,000 or so distinct CDR3 sequences, 90% to 95% recorded once. Sample: CD4+ T cells from PBMCs. Every receptor here comes from a human donor in good health. CDR3s include the opening cysteine and the closing phenylalanine or tryptophan. A D gene is named only where the DNA matches it firmly. Size values are once, few and many counts, or a class for expanded clones, and some rows have none.

j_gene | v_gene | abundance | d_gene | CDR3nt | CDR3aa
TRBJ1-6 | TRBV20-1 | . | . | TGCAGTGCTAGAGATCTGGCGGAGAGCTCCTATAATTCACCCCTCCACTTT | CSARDLAESSYNSPLHF
TRBJ2-7 | TRBV19 | . | . | TGTGCCAGTAGTATAGATGCGAGAAAAGACGAGCAGTACTTC | CASSIDARKDEQYF
TRBJ1-1 | TRBV5-1 | few | . | TGCGCCAGCAGCCTGGACAGGAACACTGAAGCTTTCTTT | CASSLDRNTEAFF
TRBJ2-5 | TRBV6-2/TRBV6-3 | . | . | TGTGCCAGCAGTTACCAGAAAGAGACCCAGTACTTC | CASSYQKETQYF
TRBJ1-1 | TRBV5-6 | . | . | TGTGCCAGCAGTAGTCCGATCGGGTTTACCCCGAACACTGAAGCTTTCTTT | CASSSPIGFTPNTEAFF
TRBJ1-1 | TRBV7-9 | . | . | TGTGCCAGCAGCCTCCGGAACGAAGCTTTCTTT | CASSLRNEAFF
TRBJ2-4 | TRBV5-1 | . | TRBD2 | TGCGCCAGCAGCCCGACCGGGGGGGCCAAAAACATTCAGTACTTC | CASSPTGGAKNIQYF
TRBJ1-1 | TRBV18 | . | . | TGTGCCAGCTCACCACGACAGCCCCCTGAAGCTTTCTTT | CASSPRQPPEAFF
TRBJ2-2 | TRBV4-1 | . | TRBD2 | TGCGCCAGCAGCCAAAGGACTAGCCGGGCCGGGGAGCTGTTTTTT | CASSQRTSRAGELFF
TRBJ2-2 | TRBV25-1 | once | . | TGTGCCAGCAGTTTTCCCCACACCGGGGAGCTGTTTTTT | CASSFPHTGELFF